This T cell receptor beta chain was retrieved from a study of blood T cell repertoires in COVID-19. The method was immunoSEQ multiplex PCR; TCRdb's version includes in-frame clones alone and lacks a portion of them. Among roughly 130,000 clones, almost 85% were seen once, and the ten largest hold under 7%. Per the germline V gene, CDR1 is LGHNA and CDR2 is YNFKEQ. The V segment lost 4 bases and the J segment 0 bases; nucleotides outside the gene matches: 11. There are 20 residues in the CDR3. The rearrangement uses TRBV4-2 and TRBJ2-6; TRBD1 matches at 11 bases. This TCR came from a man in his forties with acute COVID-19. The material sequenced was PBMCs or T cells enriched from blood (not recorded which). The CDR3: CASSLYASGTGGSGANVLTF. CDR3 sequence (DNA): TGTGCCAGCAGCCTGTATGCTTCCGGGACAGGGGGCTCTGGGGCCAACGTCCTGACTTTC.